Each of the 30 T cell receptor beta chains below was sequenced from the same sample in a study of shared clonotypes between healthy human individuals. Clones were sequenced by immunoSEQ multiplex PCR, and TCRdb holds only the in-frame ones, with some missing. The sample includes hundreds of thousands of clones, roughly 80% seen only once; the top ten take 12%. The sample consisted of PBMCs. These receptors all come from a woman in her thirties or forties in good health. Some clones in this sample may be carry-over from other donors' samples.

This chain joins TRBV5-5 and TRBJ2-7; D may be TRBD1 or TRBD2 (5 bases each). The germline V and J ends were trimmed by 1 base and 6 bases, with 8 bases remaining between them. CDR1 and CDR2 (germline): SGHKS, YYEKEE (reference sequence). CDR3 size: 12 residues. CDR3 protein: CASSLKGTEQYF. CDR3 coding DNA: TGTGCCAGCAGCTTGAAGGGGACCGAGCAGTACTTC.

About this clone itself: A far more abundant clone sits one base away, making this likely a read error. In nucleotides, the CDR3 is TGTGCCAGCACCCCGCGGGGGACAGGGGGGTACGAGCGGTACTTC. Translated, it gives CASTPRGTGGYERYF. The chain combines TRBV7-9 with TRBJ2-7; 11 bases agree with TRBD1. Per germline, CDR1 SEHNR and CDR2 FQNEAQ (reference sequence). The CDR3 contains 15 residues.

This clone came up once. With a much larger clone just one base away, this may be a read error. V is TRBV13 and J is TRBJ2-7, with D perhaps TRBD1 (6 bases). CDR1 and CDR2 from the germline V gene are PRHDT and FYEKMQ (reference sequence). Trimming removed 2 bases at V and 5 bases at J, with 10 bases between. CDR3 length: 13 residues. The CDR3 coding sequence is TGTGCCAGCAGCTTAACAGGGACCCACGAGCAGTACTTC. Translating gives CASSLTGTHEQYF.

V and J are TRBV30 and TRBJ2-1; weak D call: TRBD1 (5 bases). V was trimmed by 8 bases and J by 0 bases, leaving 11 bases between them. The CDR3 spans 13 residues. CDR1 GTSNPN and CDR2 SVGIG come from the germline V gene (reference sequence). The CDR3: CASGQGSYNEQFF. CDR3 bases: TGTGCCAGTGGGCAGGGCTCCTACAATGAGCAGTTCTTC.

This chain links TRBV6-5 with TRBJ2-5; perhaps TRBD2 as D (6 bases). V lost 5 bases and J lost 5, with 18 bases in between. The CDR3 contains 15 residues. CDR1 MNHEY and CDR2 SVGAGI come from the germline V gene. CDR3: CASSGSREVGETQYF. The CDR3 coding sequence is TGTGCCAGCAGTGGGTCCAGGGAGGTAGGGGAGACCCAGTACTTC.

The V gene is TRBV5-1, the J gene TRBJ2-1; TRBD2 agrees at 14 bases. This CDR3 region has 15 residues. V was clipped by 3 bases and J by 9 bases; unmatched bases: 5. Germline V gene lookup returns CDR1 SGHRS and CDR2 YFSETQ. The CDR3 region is CASSSGLAGVVEQFF. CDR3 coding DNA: TGCGCCAGCAGCTCGGGACTAGCGGGAGTGGTTGAGCAGTTCTTC.

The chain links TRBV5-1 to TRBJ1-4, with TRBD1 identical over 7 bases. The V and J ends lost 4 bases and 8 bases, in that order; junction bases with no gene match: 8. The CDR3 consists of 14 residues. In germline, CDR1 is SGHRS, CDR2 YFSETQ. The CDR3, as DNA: TGCGCCAGCAGCGGTTGGACAGGCCAGGAAAAACTGTTTTTT. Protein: CASSGWTGQEKLFF. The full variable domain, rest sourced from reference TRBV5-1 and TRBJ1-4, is KAGVTQTPRYLIKTRGQQVTLSCSPISGHRSVSWYQQTPGQGLQFLFEYFSETQRNKGNFPGRFSGRQFSNSRSEMNVSTLELGDSALYLCASSGWTGQEKLFFGSGTQLSVL.

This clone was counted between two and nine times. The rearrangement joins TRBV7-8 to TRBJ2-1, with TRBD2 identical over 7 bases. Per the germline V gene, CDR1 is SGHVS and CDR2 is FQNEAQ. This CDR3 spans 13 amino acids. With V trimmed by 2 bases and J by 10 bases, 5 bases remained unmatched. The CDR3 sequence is CASSLTPGLEQFF. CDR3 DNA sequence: TGTGCCAGCAGCTTAACCCCGGGACTAGAGCAGTTCTTC.

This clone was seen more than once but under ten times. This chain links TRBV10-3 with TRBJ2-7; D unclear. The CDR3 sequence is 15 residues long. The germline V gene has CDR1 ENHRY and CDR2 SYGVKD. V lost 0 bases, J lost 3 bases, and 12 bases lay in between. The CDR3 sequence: CAISESSPTLYEQYF. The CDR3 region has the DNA TGTGCCATCAGTGAGTCTTCCCCAACCCTCTACGAGCAGTACTTC.

In DNA form, the CDR3 reads TGTGCCAGCAGCTGGAGCCTGAACACTGAAGCTTTCTTT. Its translation: CASSWSLNTEAFF. The rearrangement links TRBV7-3 to TRBJ1-1; D uncertain. Per the germline V gene, CDR1 is SGHTA and CDR2 is FQGTGA. The CDR3 contains 13 residues. V lost 4 bases and J lost 0, with 6 bases in between. The full variable domain, in which reference TRBV7-3 and TRBJ1-1 provide the parts outside the CDR3, is GAGVSQTPSNKVTEKGKYVELRCDPISGHTALYWYRQSLGQGPEFLIYFQGTGAADDSGLPNDRFFAVRPEGSVSTLKIQRTERGDSAVYLCASSWSLNTEAFFGQGTRLTVV.

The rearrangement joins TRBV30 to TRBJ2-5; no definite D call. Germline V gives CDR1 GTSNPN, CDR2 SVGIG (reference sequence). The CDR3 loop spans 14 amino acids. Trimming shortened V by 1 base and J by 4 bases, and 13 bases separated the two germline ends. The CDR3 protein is CAWSGTGLPETQYF. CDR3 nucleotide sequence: TGTGCCTGGAGTGGAACCGGGCTGCCAGAGACCCAGTACTTC.

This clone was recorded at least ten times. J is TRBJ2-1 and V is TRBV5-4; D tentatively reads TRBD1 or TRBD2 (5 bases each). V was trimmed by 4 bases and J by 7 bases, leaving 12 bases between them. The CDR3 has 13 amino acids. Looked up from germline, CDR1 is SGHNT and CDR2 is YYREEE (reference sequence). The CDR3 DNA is TGTGCCAGCAGCCCAGGGAGTCTGAATGAGCAGTTCTTC. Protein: CASSPGSLNEQFF.

CDR3 amino acids: CASSTSSRQKLFF. The CDR3 coding sequence is TGTGCCAGCAGCACGTCTTCGCGGCAAAAACTGTTTTTT. V and J are TRBV28 and TRBJ1-4, with D unclear. This CDR3 contains 13 residues. Trimming shortened V by 6 bases and J by 9 bases, and 14 bases separated the two germline ends. CDR1 MDHEN and CDR2 SYDVKM come from the germline V gene.

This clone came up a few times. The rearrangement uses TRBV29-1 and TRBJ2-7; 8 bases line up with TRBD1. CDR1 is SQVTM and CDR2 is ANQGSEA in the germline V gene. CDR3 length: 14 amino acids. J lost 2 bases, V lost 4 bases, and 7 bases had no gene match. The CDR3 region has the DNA TGCAGCGTTGGAACCGGGACAGGACCCTACGAGCAGTACTTC. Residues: CSVGTGTGPYEQYF.

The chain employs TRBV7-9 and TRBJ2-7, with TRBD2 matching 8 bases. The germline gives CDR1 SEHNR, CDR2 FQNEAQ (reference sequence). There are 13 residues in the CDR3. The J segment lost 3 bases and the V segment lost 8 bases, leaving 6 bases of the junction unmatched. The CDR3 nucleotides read TGTGCCAGCGGGGCTAGCGGGTACTACGAGCAGTACTTC. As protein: CASGASGYYEQYF.

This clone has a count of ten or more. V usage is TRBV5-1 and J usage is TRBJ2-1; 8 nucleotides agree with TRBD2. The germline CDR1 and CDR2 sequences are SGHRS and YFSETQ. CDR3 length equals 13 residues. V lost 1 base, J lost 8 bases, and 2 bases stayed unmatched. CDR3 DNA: TGCGCCAGCAGCTTGATCGGGGGGGATGAGCAGTTCTTC. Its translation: CASSLIGGDEQFF.

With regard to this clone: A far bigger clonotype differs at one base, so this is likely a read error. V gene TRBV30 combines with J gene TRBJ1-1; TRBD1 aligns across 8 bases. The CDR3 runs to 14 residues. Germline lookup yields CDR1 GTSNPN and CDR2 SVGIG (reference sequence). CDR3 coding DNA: TGTGCCCGGAGTGCCTGGACAGGGTACACTGAAGCTTTCTTT. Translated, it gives CARSAWTGYTEAFF.

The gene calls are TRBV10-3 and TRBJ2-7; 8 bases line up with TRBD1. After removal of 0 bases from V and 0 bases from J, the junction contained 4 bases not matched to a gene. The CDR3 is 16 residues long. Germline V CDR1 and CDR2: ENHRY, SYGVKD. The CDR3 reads CAISESRGQASYEQYF. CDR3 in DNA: TGTGCCATCAGTGAGTCTCGGGGACAGGCCTCCTACGAGCAGTACTTC.

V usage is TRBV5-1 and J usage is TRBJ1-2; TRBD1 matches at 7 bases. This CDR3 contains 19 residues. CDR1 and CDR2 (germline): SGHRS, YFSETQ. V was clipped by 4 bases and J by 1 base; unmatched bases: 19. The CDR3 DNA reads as TGCGCCAGCAGCATGGGCGGTCGACAGGGAGGAGGGGTTAACTATGGCTACACCTTC. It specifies CASSMGGRQGGGVNYGYTF. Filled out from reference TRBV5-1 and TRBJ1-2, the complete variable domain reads KAGVTQTPRYLIKTRGQQVTLSCSPISGHRSVSWYQQTPGQGLQFLFEYFSETQRNKGNFPGRFSGRQFSNSRSEMNVSTLELGDSALYLCASSMGGRQGGGVNYGYTFGSGTRLTVV.

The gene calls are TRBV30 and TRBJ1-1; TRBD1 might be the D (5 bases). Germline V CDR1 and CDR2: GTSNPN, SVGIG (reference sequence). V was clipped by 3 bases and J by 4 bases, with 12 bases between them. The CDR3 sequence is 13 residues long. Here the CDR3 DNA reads TGTGCCTGGAGCCGGGGGGTTGCCACTGAAGCTTTCTTT. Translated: CAWSRGVATEAFF.

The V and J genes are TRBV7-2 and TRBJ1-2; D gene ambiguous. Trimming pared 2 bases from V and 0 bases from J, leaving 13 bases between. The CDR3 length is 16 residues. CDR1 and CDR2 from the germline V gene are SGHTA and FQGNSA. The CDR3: CASSLSMARTNYGYTF. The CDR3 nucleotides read TGTGCCAGCAGCTTAAGTATGGCCAGAACTAACTATGGCTACACCTTC.

The CDR3 DNA follows: TGCAGTGGCTCAGGGGGTGAAAAACTGTTTTTT. Its protein is CSGSGGEKLFF. The chain carries TRBV20-1 and TRBJ1-4; 7 nucleotides agree with TRBD1. Germline-derived CDR1 and CDR2 are DFQATT and SNEGSKA (reference sequence). With V trimmed by 7 bases and J by 7 bases, 3 bases remained unmatched. The CDR3 consists of 11 residues.

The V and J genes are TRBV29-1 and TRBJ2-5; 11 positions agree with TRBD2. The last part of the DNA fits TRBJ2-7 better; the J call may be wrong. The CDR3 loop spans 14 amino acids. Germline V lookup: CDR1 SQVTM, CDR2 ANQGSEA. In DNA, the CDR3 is TGCAGCGTTGACCTAGCGGGAGGCTCCTACGAGCAGTACTTC. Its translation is CSVDLAGGSYEQYF.

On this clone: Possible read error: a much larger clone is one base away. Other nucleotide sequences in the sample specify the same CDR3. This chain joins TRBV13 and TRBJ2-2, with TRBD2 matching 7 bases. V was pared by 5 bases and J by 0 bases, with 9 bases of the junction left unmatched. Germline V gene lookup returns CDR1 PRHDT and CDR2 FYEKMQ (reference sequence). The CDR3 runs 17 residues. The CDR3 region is CASSLSLADPNTGELFF. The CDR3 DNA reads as TGTGCCAGCAGCCTAAGTCTAGCGGACCCGAACACCGGGGAGCTGTTTTTT.

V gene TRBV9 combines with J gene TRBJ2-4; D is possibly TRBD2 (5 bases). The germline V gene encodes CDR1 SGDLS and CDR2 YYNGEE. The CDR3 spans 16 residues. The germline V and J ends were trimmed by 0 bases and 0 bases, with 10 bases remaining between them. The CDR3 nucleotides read TGTGCCAGCAGCGTAGGACTCCGGGAAGCCAAAAACATTCAGTACTTC. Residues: CASSVGLREAKNIQYF.

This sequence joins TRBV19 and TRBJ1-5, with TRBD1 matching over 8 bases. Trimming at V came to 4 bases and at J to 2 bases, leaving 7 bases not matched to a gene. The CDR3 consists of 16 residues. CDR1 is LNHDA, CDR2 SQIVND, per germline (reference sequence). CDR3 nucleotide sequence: TGTGCCAGTAGTAGGGTCGGACAGGGAGGCAATCAGCCCCAGCATTTT. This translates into CASSRVGQGGNQPQHF. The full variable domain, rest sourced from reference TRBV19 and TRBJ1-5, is DGGITQSPKYLFRKEGQNVTLSCEQNLNHDAMYWYRQDPGQGLRLIYYSQIVNDFQKGDIAEGYSVSREKKESFPLTVTSAQKNPTAFYLCASSRVGQGGNQPQHFGDGTRLSIL.

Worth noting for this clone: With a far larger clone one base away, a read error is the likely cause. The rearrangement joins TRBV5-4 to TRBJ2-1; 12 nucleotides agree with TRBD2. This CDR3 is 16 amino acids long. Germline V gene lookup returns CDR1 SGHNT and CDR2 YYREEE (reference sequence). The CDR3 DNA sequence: TGTGCCGGCAGCCCAAGACTAGCGGGAGTGGACTATGAGCAGTTCTTC. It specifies CAGSPRLAGVDYEQFF.

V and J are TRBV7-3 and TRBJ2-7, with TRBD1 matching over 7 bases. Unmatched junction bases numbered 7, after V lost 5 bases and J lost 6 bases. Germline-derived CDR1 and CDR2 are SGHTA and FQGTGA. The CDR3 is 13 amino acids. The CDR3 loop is CASSPTDRAEQYF. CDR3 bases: TGTGCCAGCAGCCCCACCGACAGGGCCGAGCAGTACTTC.

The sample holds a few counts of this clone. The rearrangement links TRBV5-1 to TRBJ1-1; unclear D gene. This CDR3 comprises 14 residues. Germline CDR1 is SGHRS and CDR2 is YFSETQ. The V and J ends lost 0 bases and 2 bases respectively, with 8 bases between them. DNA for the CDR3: TGCGCCAGCAGCTTGGGGGCAGCAAACACTGAAGCTTTCTTT. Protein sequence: CASSLGAANTEAFF.

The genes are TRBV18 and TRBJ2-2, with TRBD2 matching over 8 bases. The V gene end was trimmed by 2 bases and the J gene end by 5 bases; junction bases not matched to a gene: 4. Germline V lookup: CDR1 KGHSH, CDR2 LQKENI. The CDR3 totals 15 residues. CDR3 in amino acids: CASSPTSGETGELFF. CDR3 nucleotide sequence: TGTGCCAGCTCACCAACTAGCGGAGAGACCGGGGAGCTGTTTTTT. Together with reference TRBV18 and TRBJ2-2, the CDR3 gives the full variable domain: NAGVMQNPRHLVRRRGQEARLRCSPMKGHSHVYWYRQLPEEGLKFMVYLQKENIIDESGMPKERFSAEFPKEGPSILRIQQVVRGDSAAYFCASSPTSGETGELFFGEGSRLTVL.